This T cell receptor beta chain was sequenced in a study of CD8 T cells in ankylosing spondylitis. Study-wide results and caveats: Previously reported in reactive arthritis synovial fluid and blood were some of the motif variants. Peripheral blood held disease-linked clones only at relatively low frequency, and these were CD8+. According to the report, clones linked to the disease were significantly enriched in matched synovial fluid samples taken from ankylosing spondylitis patients. Seemingly distinctive of ankylosing spondylitis blood was a TCR beta motif formed by eight highly homologous variants.

Comment on this clonotype: Its antigen is undetermined.

Germline loops: CDR1 DFQATT, CDR2 SNEGSKA (reference sequence). There are 14 residues in the CDR3. V gave up 2 bases and J gave up 4 bases, with 15 bases separating them. Preparation of TCR beta libraries was done by quantitative 5'-RACE with molecular barcodes. TCRdb reanalysed the 5' RACE reads using MiXCR and keeps one entry per CDR3 protein. The repertoire holds around 430,000 distinct CDR3 sequences, roughly 15% seen once, with approximately 0.93% in the top ten. Sequencing was carried out using blood, either unsorted or a sorted T cell fraction (not recorded which). V and J are TRBV20-1 and TRBJ2-7; D may be TRBD2 (6 bases). The sequence was collected from a male donor with ankylosing spondylitis. The CDR3 loop is CSARPWTNFYEQYF. CDR3 coding DNA: TGCAGTGCTAGACCCTGGACTAATTTTTACGAGCAGTACTTC.